The 30 T cell receptor beta chains given below trace back to one sample, sequenced in a study of CD8 T cells in Susac syndrome (dated by TCRdb to the late 2010s). Receptor amplification or capture employed the immunoSEQ multiplex PCR assay. RNA was extracted with the RNeasy kit and roughly 0.5 to 1 ug was reverse transcribed using random hexamers. TCRdb trimmed the raw reads at Q25, called clones with MiXCR and kept productive beta chains. Every entry covers one CDR3 protein and lists the most common genes and DNA from its rows. This sample gives roughly 120,000 distinct CDR3 sequences in total; around 94% of them show up just once. 0.065% to 0.1% of the sample lies in the top ten. The sample consisted of CD4+ T cells from PBMCs. These receptors were obtained from a human donor in good health.

This CDR3 reads CASSEGLAGVNEQFF. The CDR3 nucleotides are TGTGCCAGCAGTGAGGGTCTAGCGGGAGTGAATGAGCAGTTCTTC. V usage is TRBV6-1 and J usage is TRBJ2-1, with 10 bases matching TRBD2. The length of the CDR3 is 15 residues. Trimming cost V 3 bases and J 7 bases; bases outside gene matches: 6. Germline lookup yields CDR1 MNHNS and CDR2 SASEGT.

The rearrangement uses TRBV20-1 and TRBJ2-7, with 7 positions matching TRBD1. The CDR3 is 14 residues long. The junction had 11 bases not matched to a gene; V was cut back by 5 bases and J by 4 bases. Per germline, CDR1 DFQATT and CDR2 SNEGSKA (reference sequence). Here the CDR3 DNA reads TGCAGTGCTGCTCGACCGGGACAGCGATACGAGCAGTACTTC. Its protein is CSAARPGQRYEQYF.

J is TRBJ1-1 and V is TRBV19; D is uncertain. The length of the CDR3 is 13 residues. Deletions cut 3 bases from V and 11 bases from J, with 16 bases between. Germline V CDR1 and CDR2: LNHDA, SQIVND (reference sequence). This CDR3 reads CASSIEAGRLAFF. The CDR3 DNA follows: TGTGCCAGTAGTATCGAGGCGGGTCGTCTGGCTTTCTTT.

The chain couples TRBV23-1 to TRBJ1-1, with 9 positions matching TRBD1. TRBV23-1 carries the ORF label, with uncertain function. The CDR3 totals 14 residues. The trim removed 3 bases at V and 10 bases at J, leaving 9 bases unmatched. The chain's CDR3 is CASSHKTGTGRAFF. DNA of the CDR3: TGCGCCAGCAGTCATAAGACCGGGACAGGGCGAGCTTTCTTT.

This chain uses TRBV3-1 with TRBJ2-6; the D gene is possibly TRBD1 (5 bases). Per germline, CDR1 LGHDT and CDR2 YNNKEL (reference sequence). With 4 bases removed from V and 0 bases from J, the gap between germline ends came to 19 bases. The CDR3 extends over 19 amino acids. CDR3 nucleotides: TGTGCCAGCAGCCTACCCCGGCAGGGTCGGACCTCTGGGGCCAACGTCCTGACTTTC. Residues: CASSLPRQGRTSGANVLTF.

The genes are TRBV5-1 and TRBJ1-1, with D maybe TRBD1 (5 bases). The CDR3 is made up of 16 amino acids. Germline V lookup: CDR1 SGHRS, CDR2 YFSETQ. With 1 base removed from V and 3 bases from J, the gap between germline ends came to 16 bases. CDR3 region: CASSLTGGRQHTEAFF. The CDR3, as DNA: TGCGCCAGCAGCTTGACTGGGGGGAGGCAACACACTGAAGCTTTCTTT.

The chain carries TRBV20-1 and TRBJ1-5; the D gene is possibly TRBD1 (6 bases). This CDR3 spans 14 amino acids. V lost 5 bases and J 3 bases, leaving 14 bases between the germline ends. CDR1 is DFQATT and CDR2 is SNEGSKA in the germline V gene (reference sequence). The CDR3 protein is CSAANGGDNQPQHF. The DNA for the CDR3 is TGCAGTGCTGCCAACGGGGGCGACAATCAGCCCCAGCATTTT.

The rearrangement uses TRBV29-1 and TRBJ2-4; 8 nucleotides match TRBD2. This CDR3 has 14 residues. J lost 8 bases, V lost 4 bases, and 10 bases had no gene match. CDR1 SQVTM and CDR2 ANQGSEA come from the germline V gene. In nucleotides, the CDR3 is TGCAGCGTTGTTAGCGGGGCACCCAAGGACATTCAGTACTTC. This sequence encodes CSVVSGAPKDIQYF.

The chain carries TRBV29-1 and TRBJ1-1, with a tentative D call TRBD1 (5 bases). The V gene lost 4 bases and the J gene lost 4 bases, with 16 bases spanning the gap. The CDR3 has 14 amino acids. Per the germline V gene, CDR1 is SQVTM and CDR2 is ANQGSEA. The chain's CDR3 is CSVVRPGYTTEAFF. Written as DNA, the CDR3 is TGCAGCGTTGTTCGGCCAGGGTACACCACTGAAGCTTTCTTT.

The chain recombines TRBV18 with TRBJ2-7; TRBD2 matches 8 bases. Germline trimming cut 3 bases from V and 3 bases from J; bases unmatched to any gene: 7. CDR1 and CDR2 from the germline V gene are KGHSH and LQKENI. This CDR3 contains 15 residues. CDR3 sequence reads: CASSPPGLAGYEQYF. The CDR3 DNA reads TGTGCCAGCTCACCTCCTGGGCTAGCGGGCTACGAGCAGTACTTC.

This chain connects TRBV5-1 to TRBJ1-2; 10 bases agree with TRBD1. This CDR3 region has 13 residues. J lost 7 bases, V lost 4 bases, and 4 bases had no gene match. Germline CDR1 SGHRS, CDR2 YFSETQ. CDR3 bases: TGCGCCAGCAGCCCGGGACAGGGGTCTGGCTACACCTTC. Its translation is CASSPGQGSGYTF.

V is TRBV9 and J is TRBJ1-5, with D maybe TRBD1 (6 bases). V was pared by 0 bases and J by 5 bases, with 12 bases between. The germline V gene has CDR1 SGDLS and CDR2 YYNGEE. The CDR3 length is 15 residues. As DNA, the CDR3 is TGTGCCAGCAGCGTAGCGCCGGGGGCTGATCAGCCCCAGCATTTT. It codes for CASSVAPGADQPQHF.

The chain joins TRBV2 to TRBJ2-3; no definite D call. This CDR3 spans 14 amino acids. Germline loops: CDR1 SNHLY, CDR2 FYNNEI. Between the trimmed V and J ends, which lost 9 bases and 2 bases, there was a span of 15 bases. The CDR3 here is CASHSGRNTDTQYF. For the CDR3, the DNA is TGTGCCAGTCATTCTGGGCGGAACACAGATACGCAGTATTTT.

This sequence joins TRBV3-1 and TRBJ1-1, with D perhaps matching TRBD1 (5 bases). The germline V gene encodes CDR1 LGHDT and CDR2 YNNKEL (reference sequence). The CDR3 contains 13 residues. The ends were cut back, 4 bases at V and 7 bases at J, with 13 bases in the middle. CDR3 DNA: TGTGCCAGCAGCCCCCTAGCTGGGGGTGAAGCTTTCTTT. It specifies CASSPLAGGEAFF.

The V gene is TRBV4-1, the J gene TRBJ2-7; 9 bases are a match to TRBD2. Germline V lookup: CDR1 MGHRA, CDR2 YSYEKL. The CDR3 length is 16 residues. After removal of 0 bases from V and 5 bases from J, the junction contained 8 bases not matched to a gene. CDR3 residues: CASSQDLGLAWDEQYF. The CDR3 region has the DNA TGCGCCAGCAGCCAAGACCTGGGACTAGCTTGGGACGAGCAGTACTTC.

The CDR3 loop is CASSLATGEGAFF. The CDR3 DNA follows: TGCGCCAGCAGCTTGGCCACAGGGGAGGGAGCTTTCTTT. The rearrangement links TRBV5-1 to TRBJ1-1; 7 nucleotides agree with TRBD1. The CDR3 runs to 13 residues. Germline CDR1 and CDR2: SGHRS and YFSETQ. Unmatched junction bases numbered 6, after V lost 0 bases and J lost 10 bases.

The chain is built from TRBV20-1 and TRBJ2-7; 10 bases map to TRBD2. From germline, CDR1 is DFQATT and CDR2 SNEGSKA (reference sequence). This CDR3 has 15 amino acids. V lost 3 bases and J lost 2; bases outside the gene matches: 7. DNA of the CDR3: TGCAGTGCTAGGCCTCTAGCGGGAGACCCCTACGAGCAGTACTTC. Its protein product is CSARPLAGDPYEQYF.

The chain has TRBV30 and TRBJ2-2, with a weak D call TRBD2 (5 bases). Germline assignment: CDR1 GTSNPN and CDR2 SVGIG (reference sequence). CDR3 length equals 15 residues. Trimming cost V 2 bases and J 5 bases, with 15 bases left between them. CDR3 sequence reads: CAWSRDLRRTGELFF. CDR3 in DNA: TGTGCCTGGAGTCGCGACCTAAGGAGGACCGGGGAGCTGTTTTTT. Drawing the rest from reference TRBV30 and TRBJ2-2, the complete variable domain is SQTIHQWPATLVQPVGSPLSLECTVEGTSNPNLYWYRQAAGRGLQLLFYSVGIGQISSEVPQNLSASRPQDRQFILSSKKLLLSDSGFYLCAWSRDLRRTGELFFGEGSRLTVL.

The chain has TRBV4-2 and TRBJ2-1, with 7 bases lining up with TRBD2. The germline CDR1 and CDR2 sequences are LGHNA and YNFKEQ. The CDR3 is 17 residues long. V shed 4 bases and J 5 bases; nucleotides not matched to a gene: 14. As DNA, the CDR3 is TGTGCCAGCAGCCCACCCCCTTGGCGGGAGAGGGACAATGAGCAGTTCTTC. This codes for CASSPPPWRERDNEQFF.

The V gene is TRBV20-1, the J gene TRBJ2-1; D gene uncertain. With 3 bases removed from V and 7 bases from J, the gap between germline ends came to 19 bases. The CDR3 contains 15 residues. CDR1 DFQATT and CDR2 SNEGSKA come from the germline V gene (reference sequence). As DNA, the CDR3 is TGCAGTGCTAGTACCCAAAGGAGTTGGAAGAATGAGCAGTTCTTC. Translation: CSASTQRSWKNEQFF.

The gene calls are TRBV12-3 or TRBV12-4 and TRBJ2-5; D is possibly TRBD2 (5 bases). The CDR3 runs to 14 residues. Deletions cut 6 bases from V and 5 bases from J, with 16 bases between. CDR3 sequence: CASSDTSGAETQYF. Written as DNA, the CDR3 is TGTGCCAGCAGCGATACTAGTGGAGCGGAGACCCAGTACTTC.

The chain employs TRBV2 and TRBJ2-2, with 11 bases lining up with TRBD2. Germline CDR1 is SNHLY and CDR2 is FYNNEI. This CDR3 has 16 residues. V shed 6 bases, J shed 1 base, and the junction held 4 bases outside the gene matches. The CDR3: CASSRLAGGNTGELFF. The CDR3 DNA reads TGTGCCAGCAGCCGCCTAGCGGGAGGGAACACCGGGGAGCTGTTTTTT.

The chain employs TRBV21-1 and TRBJ2-2; the table's D call TRBD1 went unverified against the DNA. TRBV21-1 is a known pseudogene. The CDR3 length is 16 residues. CDR3 amino acids: CASSPIRQGCTGELFF. As DNA, the CDR3 is TGTGCCAGCAGCCCTATCCGACAGGGCTGCACCGGGGAGCTGTTTTTT.

This chain connects TRBV7-2 to TRBJ2-2, with D possibly TRBD1 on 5 matching bases. This CDR3 spans 15 amino acids. V shed 3 bases and J shed 2 bases, with 10 bases lying between them. The V gene's germline CDR1 is SGHTA and CDR2 FQGNSA. In DNA, the CDR3 is TGTGCCAGCAGCTTCACCAGGGAAAACACCGGGGAGCTGTTTTTT. Protein: CASSFTRENTGELFF.

The V and J genes are TRBV20-1 and TRBJ2-3, with D possibly matching TRBD2 (7 bases). The CDR3 totals 13 residues. Trimming pared 1 base from V and 6 bases from J, leaving 11 bases between. Germline V gene lookup returns CDR1 DFQATT and CDR2 SNEGSKA (reference sequence). CDR3 amino acids: CSARVEGGDTQYF. In DNA, the CDR3 is TGCAGTGCTAGAGTTGAGGGGGGGGATACGCAGTATTTT.

This chain uses TRBV28 with TRBJ1-2; no firm D call. Germline loops: CDR1 MDHEN, CDR2 SYDVKM. The V gene lost 3 bases and the J gene lost 10 bases, with 9 bases spanning the gap. This CDR3 is built from 11 residues. CDR3 protein: CASSFRQTYTF. The CDR3 coding sequence is TGTGCCAGCAGTTTTAGACAAACCTACACCTTC.

This chain joins TRBV5-4 and TRBJ1-2; 7 positions agree with TRBD1. Germline-derived CDR1 and CDR2 are SGHNT and YYREEE (reference sequence). The CDR3 is 13 residues long. J was trimmed by 3 bases and V by 7 bases; bases with no gene match: 6. The CDR3, as DNA: TGTGCCAGCGCCTGGACAGGCGACTATGGCTACACCTTC. This translates into CASAWTGDYGYTF.

This sequence joins TRBV4-3 and TRBJ2-1; 9 nucleotides line up with TRBD2. CDR3 length: 20 amino acids. The V and J ends lost 2 bases and 7 bases, in that order; junction bases with no gene match: 21. Looked up from germline, CDR1 is LGHNA and CDR2 is YSLEER. Here the CDR3 reads CASSQSRSVPIAGVSNEQFF. The CDR3 nucleotides are TGCGCCAGCAGCCAATCAAGATCGGTCCCTATAGCGGGAGTGTCGAATGAGCAGTTCTTC.

This clonotype was observed a single time. This chain links TRBV4-3 with TRBJ1-2; weak D call: TRBD1 (5 bases). Germline V gene data show CDR1 as LGHNA and CDR2 as YSLEER. Trimming removed 0 bases from V and 4 bases from J, with 9 bases in between. The CDR3 loop spans 14 amino acids. The CDR3 loop is CASSQDRGGYGYTF. The CDR3 DNA reads as TGCGCCAGCAGCCAAGATAGGGGAGGCTATGGCTACACCTTC.

The chain links TRBV30 to TRBJ2-1; TRBD2 aligns across 11 bases. Germline trimming cut 5 bases from V and 9 bases from J; bases unmatched to any gene: 9. Germline CDR1 is GTSNPN and CDR2 is SVGIG (reference sequence). The CDR3 totals 14 residues. The CDR3 is CAWFTSGRSGEQFF. CDR3 bases: TGTGCCTGGTTTACTAGCGGGAGATCCGGTGAGCAGTTCTTC.